The clone carrying this T cell receptor beta chain has more than one count but fewer than ten. Its cognate antigen is unknown. The data were taken from a study of T-cell memory formation after mild COVID-19. Overall study context: Largely donor-specific sequence clusters came from two donors. Study-wide results and limits: CD8+ contracting clones occupied EMRA, while CD4+ ones occupied mainly CM and EM. The study found balanced CD4/CD8 in clones contracting day 15 to 85 and a CD4+ lean in later expanders.

5'RACE, which relied on constant-segment primers, yielded TCR alpha and TCR beta cDNA libraries carrying sample barcodes and UMIs. A single record per CDR3 protein comes from TCRdb applying MiXCR to the 5' RACE reads. The sample holds about 350,000 distinct CDR3 sequences, approximately 15% seen once. The CDR3 extends over 15 amino acids. Germline-derived CDR1 and CDR2 are MGHDK and SYGVNS. Trimming left V 1 base short and J 0 bases short, with 9 bases between. Input material: PBMCs or a T cell subset sorted from them (not recorded which). The chain has TRBV25-1 and TRBJ1-2; the D is unclear. The receptor's source is a young man who had mild COVID-19 (a few samples of this study predate the infection). Cell type and time point are not known. The CDR3 spells CASSEWRGANYGYTF. Here the CDR3 DNA reads TGTGCCAGCAGTGAATGGAGAGGAGCTAACTATGGCTACACCTTC.